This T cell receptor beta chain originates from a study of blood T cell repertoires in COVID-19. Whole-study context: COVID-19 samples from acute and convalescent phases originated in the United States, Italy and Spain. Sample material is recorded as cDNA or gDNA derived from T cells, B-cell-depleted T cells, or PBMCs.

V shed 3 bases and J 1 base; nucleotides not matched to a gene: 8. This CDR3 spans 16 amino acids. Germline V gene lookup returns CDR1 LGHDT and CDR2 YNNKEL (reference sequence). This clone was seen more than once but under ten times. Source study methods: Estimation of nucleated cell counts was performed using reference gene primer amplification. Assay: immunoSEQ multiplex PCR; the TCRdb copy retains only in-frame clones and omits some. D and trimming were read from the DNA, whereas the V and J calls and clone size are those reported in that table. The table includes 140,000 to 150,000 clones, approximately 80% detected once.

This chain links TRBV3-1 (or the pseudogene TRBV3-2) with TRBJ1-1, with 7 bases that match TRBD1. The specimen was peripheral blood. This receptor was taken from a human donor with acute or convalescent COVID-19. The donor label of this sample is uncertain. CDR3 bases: TGTGCCAGCAGCCATGACCCGACAGGGCGGAACACTGAAGCTTTCTTT. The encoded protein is CASSHDPTGRNTEAFF.